Only a few counts were recorded for the clone carrying this TCR beta chain. As yet, its antigen is unknown. The study ran its PCR with 60 Vbeta and 13 Jbeta primers. In the original workflow: In a later analysis, 75 million to 95 million unique TCR beta chains included roughly 11 million shared by two or more donors. TCRdb's table, derived via immunoSEQ multiplex PCR, lists solely in-frame clones and lacks some. The D gene and trimming were derived from the DNA, and the V and J assignments and clone size from that table. The table has 110,000 or so clones, over 65% seen once. The sample is drawn from a study of cytomegalovirus exposure and HLA in healthy donors. Whole-study context: Assignment to the Caucasian-associated ancestry cluster applied to more than 75% of the 300 to 500 genotyped donors.

CDR1 is SGHVS and CDR2 is FQNEAQ in the germline V gene. The CDR3 runs 16 residues. With 5 bases removed from V and 9 bases from J, the gap between germline ends came to 23 bases. Regarding the study as a whole: Upon later analysis, TCR association rates were observed to vary by HLA locus, being highest for DRB1 and lowest for HLA-C. For TCR beta chains, V- and J-gene trimming was later linked to a missense DCLRE1C variant.

The origin of this receptor is a woman between 50 and 59 years old in good health and CMV-seropositive. The sample was PBMCs. The rearrangement joins TRBV7-8 to TRBJ2-1; D possibly corresponds to TRBD2 (7 bases). CDR3 sequence reads: CASSVGQWGGRGEQFF. The CDR3 DNA reads TGTGCCAGCAGCGTCGGACAGTGGGGGGGAAGGGGTGAGCAGTTCTTC.